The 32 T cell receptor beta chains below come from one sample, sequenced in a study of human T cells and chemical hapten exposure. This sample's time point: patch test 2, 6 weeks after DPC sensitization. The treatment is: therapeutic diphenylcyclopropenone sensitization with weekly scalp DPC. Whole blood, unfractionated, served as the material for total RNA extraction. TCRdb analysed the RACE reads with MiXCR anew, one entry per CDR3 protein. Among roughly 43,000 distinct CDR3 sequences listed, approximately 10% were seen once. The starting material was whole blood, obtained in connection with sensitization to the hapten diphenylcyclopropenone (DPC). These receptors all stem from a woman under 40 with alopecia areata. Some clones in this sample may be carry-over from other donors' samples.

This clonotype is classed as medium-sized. The CDR3 region is CASSPPGADTQYF. As DNA, the CDR3 is TGTGCCAGCAGCCCTCCTGGGGCAGATACGCAGTATTTT. The chain is built from TRBV7-2 and TRBJ2-3; D remains unclear. The germline V and J ends were trimmed by 5 bases and 4 bases, with 10 bases remaining between them. Germline CDR1 is SGHTA and CDR2 is FQGNSA. CDR3 size: 13 residues.

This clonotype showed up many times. This CDR3 reads CASRKSEGVIGNTIYF. The CDR3 coding sequence is TGTGCCAGCCGAAAAAGCGAAGGGGTAATTGGAAACACCATATATTTT. The rearrangement uses TRBV3-1 and TRBJ1-3, with a tentative D call TRBD1 (5 bases). The CDR3 runs 16 residues. Germline loops: CDR1 LGHDT, CDR2 YNNKEL (reference sequence). V dropped 8 bases and J dropped 3 bases, with 20 bases sitting between them. The full variable domain, with the rest looked up from reference TRBV3-1 and TRBJ1-3, is DTAVSQTPKYLVTQMGNDKSIKCEQNLGHDTMYWYKQDSKKFLKIMFSYNNKELIINETVPNRFSPKSPDKAHLNLHINSLELGDSAVYFCASRKSEGVIGNTIYFGEGSWLTVV.

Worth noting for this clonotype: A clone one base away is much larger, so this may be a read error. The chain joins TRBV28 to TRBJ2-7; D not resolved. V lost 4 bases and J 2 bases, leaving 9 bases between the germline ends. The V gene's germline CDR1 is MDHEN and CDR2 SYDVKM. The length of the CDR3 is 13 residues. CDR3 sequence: CASSSHPTYEQYF. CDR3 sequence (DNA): TGTGCCAGCAGTTCCCACCCGACCTACGAGCAGTACTTC.

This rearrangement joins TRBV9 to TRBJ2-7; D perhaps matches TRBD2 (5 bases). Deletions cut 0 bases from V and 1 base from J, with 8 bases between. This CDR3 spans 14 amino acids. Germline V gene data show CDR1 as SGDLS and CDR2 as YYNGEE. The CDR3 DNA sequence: TGTGCCAGCAGCGTAGCGTCGGGGTCCTACGAGCAGTACTTC. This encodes CASSVASGSYEQYF.

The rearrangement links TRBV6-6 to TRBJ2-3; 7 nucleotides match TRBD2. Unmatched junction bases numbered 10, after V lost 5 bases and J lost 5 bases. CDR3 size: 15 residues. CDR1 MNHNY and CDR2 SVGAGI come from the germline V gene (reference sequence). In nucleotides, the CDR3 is TGTGCCAGCAGTCCCCGGCAGCGGGGAGGAGATACGCAGTATTTT. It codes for CASSPRQRGGDTQYF.

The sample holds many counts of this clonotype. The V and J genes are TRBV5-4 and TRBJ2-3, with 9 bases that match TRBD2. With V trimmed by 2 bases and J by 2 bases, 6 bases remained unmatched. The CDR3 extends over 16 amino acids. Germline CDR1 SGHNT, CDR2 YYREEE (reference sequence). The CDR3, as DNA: TGTGCCAGCAGCTTCCAGCGGGGGGCTTACACAGATACGCAGTATTTT. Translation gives CASSFQRGAYTDTQYF.

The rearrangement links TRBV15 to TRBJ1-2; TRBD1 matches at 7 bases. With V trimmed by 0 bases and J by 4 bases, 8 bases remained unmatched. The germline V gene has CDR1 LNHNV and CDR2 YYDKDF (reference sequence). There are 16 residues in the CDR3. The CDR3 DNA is TGTGCCACCAGCAGAGATGTCGAGGGGGCGAGCTATGGCTACACCTTC. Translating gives CATSRDVEGASYGYTF.

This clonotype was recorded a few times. The DNA of the CDR3 is TGTGCCAGCAGTAGTTTGGGCCCCTACGAGCAGTACTTC. Translated, it gives CASSSLGPYEQYF. The V and J genes are TRBV28 and TRBJ2-7, with no clear D. Germline loops: CDR1 MDHEN, CDR2 SYDVKM. The CDR3 loop spans 13 amino acids. The V end was cut by 5 bases, the J end by 2 bases, with 10 bases between.

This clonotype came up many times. CDR3 in amino acids: CASSSIDRREQYF. CDR3 sequence (DNA): TGTGCCAGCAGCTCGATCGACAGGAGGGAGCAGTACTTC. V gene TRBV7-2 combines with J gene TRBJ2-7, with D possibly being TRBD1 (6 bases). The CDR3 is 13 amino acids. The germline V and J ends were trimmed by 4 bases and 7 bases, with 14 bases remaining between them. The V gene's germline CDR1 is SGHTA and CDR2 FQGNSA.

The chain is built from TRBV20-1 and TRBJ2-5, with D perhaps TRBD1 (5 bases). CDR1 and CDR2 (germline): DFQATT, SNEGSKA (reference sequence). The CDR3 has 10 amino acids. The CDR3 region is CRPRQRTQYF. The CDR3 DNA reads TGCAGACCCCGACAGAGGACCCAGTACTTC.

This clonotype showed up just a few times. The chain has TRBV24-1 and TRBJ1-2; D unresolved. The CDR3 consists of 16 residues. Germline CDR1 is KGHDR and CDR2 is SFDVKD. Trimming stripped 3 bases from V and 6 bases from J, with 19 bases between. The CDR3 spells CATSDTDDLLIDGYTF. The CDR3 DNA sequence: TGTGCCACCAGTGATACGGACGACCTTTTGATTGATGGCTACACCTTC.

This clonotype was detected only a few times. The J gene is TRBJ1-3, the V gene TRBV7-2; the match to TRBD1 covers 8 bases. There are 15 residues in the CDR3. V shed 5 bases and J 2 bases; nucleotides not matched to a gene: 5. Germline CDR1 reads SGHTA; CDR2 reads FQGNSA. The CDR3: CASSTSTGAGNTIYF. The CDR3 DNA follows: TGTGCCAGCAGCACTTCGACAGGGGCTGGAAACACCATATATTTT.

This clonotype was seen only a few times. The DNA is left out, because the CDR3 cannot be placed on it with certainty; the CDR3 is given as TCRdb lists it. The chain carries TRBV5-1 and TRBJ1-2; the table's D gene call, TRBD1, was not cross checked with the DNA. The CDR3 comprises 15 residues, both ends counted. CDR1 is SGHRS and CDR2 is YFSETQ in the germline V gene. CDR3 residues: CASSLDFGAGYGYTF.

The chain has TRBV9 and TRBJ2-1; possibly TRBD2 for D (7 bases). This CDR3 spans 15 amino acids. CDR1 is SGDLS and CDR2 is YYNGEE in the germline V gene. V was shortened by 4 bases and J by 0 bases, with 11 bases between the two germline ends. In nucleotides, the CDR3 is TGTGCCAGCAGCAAGGGGGACTACTCCTACAATGAGCAGTTCTTC. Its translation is CASSKGDYSYNEQFF.

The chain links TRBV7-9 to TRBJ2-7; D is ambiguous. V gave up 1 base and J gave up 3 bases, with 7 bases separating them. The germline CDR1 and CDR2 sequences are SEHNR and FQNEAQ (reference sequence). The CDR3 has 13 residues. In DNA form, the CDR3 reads TGTGCCAGCAGCTTAGACGGGCTCTACGAGCAGTACTTC. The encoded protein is CASSLDGLYEQYF. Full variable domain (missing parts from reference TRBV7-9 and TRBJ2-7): DTGVSQNPRHKITKRGQNVTFRCDPISEHNRLYWYRQTLGQGPEFLTYFQNEAQLEKSRLLSDRFSAERPKGSFSTLEIQRTEQGDSAMYLCASSLDGLYEQYFGPGTRLTVT.

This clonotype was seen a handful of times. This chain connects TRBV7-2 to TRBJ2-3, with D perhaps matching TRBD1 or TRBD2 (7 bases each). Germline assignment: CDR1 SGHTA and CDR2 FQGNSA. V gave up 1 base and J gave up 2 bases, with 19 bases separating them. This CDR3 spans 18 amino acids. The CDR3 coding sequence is TGTGCCAGCAGCTTAGAGGGGGCGGGACTATCCTTCACAGATACGCAGTATTTT. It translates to CASSLEGAGLSFTDTQYF.

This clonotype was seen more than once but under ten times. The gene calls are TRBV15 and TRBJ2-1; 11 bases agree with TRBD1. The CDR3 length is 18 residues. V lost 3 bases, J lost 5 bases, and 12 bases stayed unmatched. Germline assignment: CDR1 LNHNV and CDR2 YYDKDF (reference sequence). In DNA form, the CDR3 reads TGTGCCACCAGCAGTCCCGGGACAGGGGGGCCCCTTCACAATGAGCAGTTCTTC. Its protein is CATSSPGTGGPLHNEQFF.

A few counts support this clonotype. The CDR3 loop reads CSARVGGVRGYTF. The DNA for the CDR3 is TGCAGTGCTAGAGTAGGAGGGGTGCGTGGCTACACCTTC. The chain links TRBV20-1 to TRBJ1-2, with TRBD1 as a possible D gene (5 bases). V was trimmed by 1 base and J by 7 bases, leaving 13 bases between them. The CDR3 contains 13 residues. Germline assignment: CDR1 DFQATT and CDR2 SNEGSKA (reference sequence).

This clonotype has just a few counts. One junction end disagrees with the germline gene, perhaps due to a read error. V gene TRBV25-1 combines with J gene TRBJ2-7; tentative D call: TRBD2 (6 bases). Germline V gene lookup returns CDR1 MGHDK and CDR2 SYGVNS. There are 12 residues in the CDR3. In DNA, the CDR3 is TGCCTACGGGACTCATACTCCTACGAGCAGTACTTC. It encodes CLRDSYSYEQYF.

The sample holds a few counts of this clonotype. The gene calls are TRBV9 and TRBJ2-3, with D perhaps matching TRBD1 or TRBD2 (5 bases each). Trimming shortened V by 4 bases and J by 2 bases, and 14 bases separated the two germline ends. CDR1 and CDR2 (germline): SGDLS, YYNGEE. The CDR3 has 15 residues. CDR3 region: CASSRNPGPTDTQYF. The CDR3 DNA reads TGTGCCAGCAGCCGAAATCCGGGACCCACAGATACGCAGTATTTT. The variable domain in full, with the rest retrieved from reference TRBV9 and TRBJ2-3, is DSGVTQTPKHLITATGQRVTLRCSPRSGDLSVYWYQQSLDQGLQFLIQYYNGEERAKGNILERFSAQQFPDLHSELNLSSLELGDSALYFCASSRNPGPTDTQYFGPGTRLTVL.

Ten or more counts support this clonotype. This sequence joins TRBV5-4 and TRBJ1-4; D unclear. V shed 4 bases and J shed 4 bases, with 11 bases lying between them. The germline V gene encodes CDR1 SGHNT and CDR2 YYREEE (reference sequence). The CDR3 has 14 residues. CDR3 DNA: TGTGCCAGCAGCCTGGACGGAGATAATGAAAAACTGTTTTTT. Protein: CASSLDGDNEKLFF. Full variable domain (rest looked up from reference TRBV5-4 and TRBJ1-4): ETGVTQSPTHLIKTRGQQVTLRCSSQSGHNTVSWYQQALGQGPQFIFQYYREEENGRGNFPPRFSGLQFPNYSSELNVNALELDDSALYLCASSLDGDNEKLFFGSGTQLSVL.

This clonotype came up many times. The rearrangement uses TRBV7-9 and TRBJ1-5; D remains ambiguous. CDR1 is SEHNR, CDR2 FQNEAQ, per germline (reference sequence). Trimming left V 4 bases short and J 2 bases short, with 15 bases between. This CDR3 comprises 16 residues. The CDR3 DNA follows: TGTGCCAGCAGCTCTACGGGGAGGGAGGGCAATCAGCCCCAGCATTTT. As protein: CASSSTGREGNQPQHF.

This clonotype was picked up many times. CDR3 amino acids: CASSYLQGEAFF. In DNA, the CDR3 is TGTGCCAGCAGTTATCTGCAGGGCGAAGCTTTCTTT. The V and J genes are TRBV6-1 and TRBJ1-1; D is possibly TRBD1 (5 bases). The germline CDR1 and CDR2 sequences are MNHNS and SASEGT. The CDR3 loop spans 12 amino acids. V lost 5 bases and J 8 bases, leaving 12 bases between the germline ends.

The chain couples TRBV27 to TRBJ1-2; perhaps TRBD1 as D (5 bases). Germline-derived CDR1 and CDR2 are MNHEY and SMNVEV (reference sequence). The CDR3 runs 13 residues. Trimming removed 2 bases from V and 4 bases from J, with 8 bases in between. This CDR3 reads CASSLTGAYGYTF. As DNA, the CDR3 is TGTGCCAGCAGTTTAACAGGAGCCTATGGCTACACCTTC.

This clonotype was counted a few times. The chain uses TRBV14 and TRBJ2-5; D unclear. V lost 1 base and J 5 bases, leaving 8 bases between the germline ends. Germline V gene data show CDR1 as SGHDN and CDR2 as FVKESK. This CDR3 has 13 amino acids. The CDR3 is CASSQVATETQYF. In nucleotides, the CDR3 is TGTGCCAGCAGCCAAGTTGCAACGGAGACCCAGTACTTC.

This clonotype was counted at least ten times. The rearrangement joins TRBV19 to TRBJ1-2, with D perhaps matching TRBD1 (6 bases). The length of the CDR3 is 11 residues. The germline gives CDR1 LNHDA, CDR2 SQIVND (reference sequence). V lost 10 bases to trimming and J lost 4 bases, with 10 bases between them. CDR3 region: CATTGVYGYTF. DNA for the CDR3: TGTGCCACGACAGGAGTCTATGGCTACACCTTC.

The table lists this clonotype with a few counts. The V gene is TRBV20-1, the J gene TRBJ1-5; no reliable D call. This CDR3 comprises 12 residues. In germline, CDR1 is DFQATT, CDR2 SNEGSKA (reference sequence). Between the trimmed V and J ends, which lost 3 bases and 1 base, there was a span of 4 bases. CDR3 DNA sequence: TGCAGTGCTAGGGACAGCAATCAGCCCCAGCATTTT. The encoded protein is CSARDSNQPQHF.

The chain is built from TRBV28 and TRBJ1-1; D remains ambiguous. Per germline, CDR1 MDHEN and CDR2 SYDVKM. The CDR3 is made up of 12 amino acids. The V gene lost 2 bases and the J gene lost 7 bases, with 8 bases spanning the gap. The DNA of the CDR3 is TGTGCCAGCAGTTTAGGCCTACTTGAAGCTTTCTTT. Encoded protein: CASSLGLLEAFF.

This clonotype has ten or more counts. Here the CDR3 reads CASSQDRENSGNTIYF. The CDR3 DNA reads TGCGCCAGCAGCCAAGATCGAGAGAACTCTGGAAACACCATATATTTT. This rearrangement joins TRBV4-3 to TRBJ1-3; D remains unclear. Looked up from germline, CDR1 is LGHNA and CDR2 is YSLEER. The CDR3 contains 16 residues. V lost 0 bases to trimming and J lost 0 bases, with 9 bases between them.

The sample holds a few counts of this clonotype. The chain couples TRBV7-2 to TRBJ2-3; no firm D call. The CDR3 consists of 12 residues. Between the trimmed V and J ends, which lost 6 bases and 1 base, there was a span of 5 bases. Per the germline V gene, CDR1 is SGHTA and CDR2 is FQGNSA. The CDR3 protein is CASRWGTDTQYF. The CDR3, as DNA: TGTGCCAGCAGATGGGGCACAGATACGCAGTATTTT. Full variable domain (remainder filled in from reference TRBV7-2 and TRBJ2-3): GAGVSQSPSNKVTEKGKDVELRCDPISGHTALYWYRQSLGQGLEFLIYFQGNSAPDKSGLPSDRFSAERTGGSVSTLTIQRTQQEDSAVYLCASRWGTDTQYFGPGTRLTVL.

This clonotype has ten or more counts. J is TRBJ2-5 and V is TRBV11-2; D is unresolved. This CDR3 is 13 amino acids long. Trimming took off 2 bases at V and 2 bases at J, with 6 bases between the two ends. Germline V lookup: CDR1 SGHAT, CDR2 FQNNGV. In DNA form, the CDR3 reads TGTGCCAGCAGCTTAAACATTCAAGAGACCCAGTACTTC. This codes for CASSLNIQETQYF.

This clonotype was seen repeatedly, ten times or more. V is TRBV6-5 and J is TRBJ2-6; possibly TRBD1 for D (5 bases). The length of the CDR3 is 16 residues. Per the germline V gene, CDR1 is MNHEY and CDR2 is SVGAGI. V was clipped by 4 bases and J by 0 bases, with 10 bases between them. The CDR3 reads CASSSDRVSGANVLTF. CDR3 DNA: TGTGCCAGCAGTTCCGACAGAGTCTCTGGGGCCAACGTCCTGACTTTC.